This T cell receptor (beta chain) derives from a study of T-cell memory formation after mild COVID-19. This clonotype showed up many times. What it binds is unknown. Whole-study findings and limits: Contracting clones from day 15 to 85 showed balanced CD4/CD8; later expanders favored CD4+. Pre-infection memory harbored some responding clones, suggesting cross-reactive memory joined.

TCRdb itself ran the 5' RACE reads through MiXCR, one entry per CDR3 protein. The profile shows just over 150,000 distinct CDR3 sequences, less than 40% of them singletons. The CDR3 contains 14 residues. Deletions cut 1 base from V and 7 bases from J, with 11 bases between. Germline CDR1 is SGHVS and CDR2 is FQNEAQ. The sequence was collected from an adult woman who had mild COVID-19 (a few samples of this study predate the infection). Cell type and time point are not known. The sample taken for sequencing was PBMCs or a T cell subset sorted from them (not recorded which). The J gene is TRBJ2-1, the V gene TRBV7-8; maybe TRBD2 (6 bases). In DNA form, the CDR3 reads TGTGCCAGCAGCTTAGGACTAGGTGGGAATGAGCAGTTCTTC. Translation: CASSLGLGGNEQFF.